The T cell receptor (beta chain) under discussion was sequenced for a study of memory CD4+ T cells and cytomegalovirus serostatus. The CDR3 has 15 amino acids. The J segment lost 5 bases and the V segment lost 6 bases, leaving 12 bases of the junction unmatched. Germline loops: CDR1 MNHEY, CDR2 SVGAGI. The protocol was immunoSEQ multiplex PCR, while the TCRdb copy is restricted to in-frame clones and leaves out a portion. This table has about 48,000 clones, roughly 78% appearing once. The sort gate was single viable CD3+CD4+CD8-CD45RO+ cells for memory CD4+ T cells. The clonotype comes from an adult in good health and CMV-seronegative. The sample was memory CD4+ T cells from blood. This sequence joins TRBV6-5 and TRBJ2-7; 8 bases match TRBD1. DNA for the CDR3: TGTGCCAGCAGACCTAGGGGACAGGTCGGCCACGAGCAGTACTTC. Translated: CASRPRGQVGHEQYF.